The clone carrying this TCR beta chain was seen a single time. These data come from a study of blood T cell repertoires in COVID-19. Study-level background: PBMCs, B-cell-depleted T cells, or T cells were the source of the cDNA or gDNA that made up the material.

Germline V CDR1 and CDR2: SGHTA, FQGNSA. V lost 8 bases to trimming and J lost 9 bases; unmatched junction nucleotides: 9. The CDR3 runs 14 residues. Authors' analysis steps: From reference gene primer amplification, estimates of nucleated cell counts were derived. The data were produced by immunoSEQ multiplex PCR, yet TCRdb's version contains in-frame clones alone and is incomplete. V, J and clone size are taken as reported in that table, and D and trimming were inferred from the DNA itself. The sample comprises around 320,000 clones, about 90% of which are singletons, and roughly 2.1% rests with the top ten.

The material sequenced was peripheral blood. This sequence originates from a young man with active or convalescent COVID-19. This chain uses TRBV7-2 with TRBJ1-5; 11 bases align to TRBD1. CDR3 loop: CASAPGQGGSPQHF. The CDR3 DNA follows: TGTGCCAGCGCTCCGGGACAGGGGGGTTCGCCCCAGCATTTT.